A single sample gave rise to the 18 T cell receptor beta chains below, sequenced in a study of Graves' ophthalmopathy and Graves' hyperthyroidism. As the template, RNA transcripts were used to amplify TCR beta CDR3 regions. HTBI primers were used in a first-round RT-PCR, which preceded a second-round multiplex PCR. MiXCR, applied by TCRdb to the multiplex PCR reads, yields one record per CDR3 protein. This table has around 670,000 distinct CDR3 sequences, roughly 40% appearing once. Input material: peripheral blood. The receptor source for this set is an adult man with Graves' ophthalmopathy.

This chain connects TRBV2 to TRBJ2-5, with D maybe TRBD1 (5 bases). The length of the CDR3 is 11 residues. Trimming cost V 9 bases and J 8 bases, with 13 bases left between them. Germline V gene sequence: CDR1 SNHLY, CDR2 FYNNEI. The CDR3 sequence: CASRQGRTQYF. The CDR3 nucleotides read TGTGCCAGTCGTCAGGGAAGAACCCAGTACTTC. Drawing the rest from reference TRBV2 and TRBJ2-5, the complete variable domain is EPEVTQTPSHQVTQMGQEVILRCVPISNHLYFYWYRQILGQKVEFLVSFYNNEISEKSEIFDDQFSVERPDGSNFTLKIRSTKLEDSAMYFCASRQGRTQYFGPGTRLLVL.

This chain uses TRBV2 with TRBJ2-5; D not resolved. Trimming left V 4 bases short and J 6 bases short, with 3 bases between. CDR3 length: 10 amino acids. Looked up from germline, CDR1 is SNHLY and CDR2 is FYNNEI. The CDR3 protein is CASSGQTQYF. The CDR3 DNA sequence: TGTGCCAGCAGTGGTCAGACCCAGTACTTC.

The sample holds a few counts of this clonotype. The chain couples TRBV7-9 to TRBJ1-6, with D possibly TRBD1 on 5 matching bases. With 4 bases removed from V and 15 bases from J, the gap between germline ends came to 22 bases. This CDR3 has 15 amino acids. Germline CDR1 is SEHNR and CDR2 is FQNEAQ (reference sequence). This chain's CDR3 is CASSSLTTRRGLLHF. Written as DNA, the CDR3 is TGTGCCAGCAGCTCACTGACAACAAGAAGGGGACTCCTCCACTTT.

This chain joins TRBV10-3 and TRBJ1-1; possible D gene TRBD1, 6 bases. This CDR3 spans 14 amino acids. The germline CDR1 and CDR2 sequences are ENHRY and SYGVKD. The V gene lost 3 bases and the J gene lost 4 bases, with 12 bases spanning the gap. This chain's CDR3 is CAISDASRGTEAFF. The CDR3 DNA follows: TGTGCCATCAGTGACGCGAGCAGGGGCACTGAAGCTTTCTTT.

As for this clonotype: A junction boundary mismatches the germline segment, possibly from a read error. The V and J genes are TRBV7-2 and TRBJ2-7; the D is unclear. Germline CDR1 is SGHTA and CDR2 is FQGNSA. The CDR3 loop spans 13 amino acids. The CDR3 here is CANSQAGVDEQYF. Here the CDR3 DNA reads TGTGCCAACAGCCAAGCAGGAGTTGACGAGCAGTACTTC.

This clonotype has just a few counts. This chain joins TRBV2 and TRBJ2-2; perhaps TRBD2 as D (6 bases). Trimming stripped 3 bases from V and 4 bases from J, with 12 bases between. This CDR3 has 15 amino acids. The germline CDR1 and CDR2 sequences are SNHLY and FYNNEI. Here the CDR3 reads CASSERLASTGELFF. Written as DNA, the CDR3 is TGTGCCAGCAGTGAGCGTCTAGCGAGCACCGGGGAGCTGTTTTTT.

J is TRBJ2-7 and V is TRBV29-1, with TRBD1 identical over 12 bases. Germline V gene lookup returns CDR1 SQVTM and CDR2 ANQGSEA. Trimming at V came to 7 bases and at J to 9 bases, leaving 13 bases not matched to a gene. This CDR3 is 14 amino acids long. CDR3 sequence (DNA): TGCAGCGCCCCTCCGGGACAGGGGGCGCGGCGGCAGTACTTC. Translation gives CSAPPGQGARRQYF.

Turning to this clonotype: The conserved final phenylalanine or tryptophan is absent from the CDR3, which likely points to a read error. This sequence joins TRBV7-6 and TRBJ1-1; 11 positions agree with TRBD1. V was clipped by 2 bases and J by 3 bases; unmatched bases: 8. This CDR3 has 17 amino acids. The germline V gene encodes CDR1 SGHVS and CDR2 FNYEAQ. The CDR3 bases are TGTGCCAGCAGCTTACCCGGACAGGGGGCTTGTGACACTGAAGCTTTCATT. Residues: CASSLPGQGACDTEAFI.

This clonotype has just one count. The chain's CDR3 is CASSQPPTGTYEQYF. CDR3 in DNA: TGCGCCAGCAGCCAACCTCCGACAGGGACCTACGAGCAGTACTTC. The chain combines TRBV10-2 with TRBJ2-7; 7 nucleotides line up with TRBD1. Germline V lookup: CDR1 WSHSY, CDR2 SAAADI. With V trimmed by 6 bases and J by 2 bases, 10 bases remained unmatched. There are 15 residues in the CDR3.

This clonotype has just a few counts. The chain couples TRBV12-3 or TRBV12-4 to TRBJ1-2, with D possibly TRBD1 on 6 matching bases. CDR3 length: 15 amino acids. The ends were cut back, 6 bases at V and 4 bases at J, with 18 bases in the middle. CDR3 protein: CASSPIATGRYGYTF. CDR3 DNA: TGTGCCAGCAGCCCAATCGCGACAGGCCGCTATGGCTACACCTTC.

This clonotype was recorded at least ten times. The J gene is TRBJ2-2, the V gene TRBV7-9; no firm D call. With 4 bases removed from V and 4 bases from J, the gap between germline ends came to 1 base. The CDR3 spans 11 residues. Per germline, CDR1 SEHNR and CDR2 FQNEAQ (reference sequence). CDR3: CASSSTGELFF. CDR3 bases: TGTGCCAGCAGCTCCACCGGGGAGCTGTTTTTT.

In regard to this clonotype: A much larger clonotype is one base distant, so this may be a read error. This chain connects TRBV7-9 to TRBJ1-1; D is unclear. CDR3 length: 15 amino acids. CDR1 is SEHNR and CDR2 is FQNEAQ in the germline V gene (reference sequence). The CDR3 DNA is TGCGCCAGCAGCCAAGATGGTCAGCCGAACACTGAAGCTCTCTTT. Amino acids: CASSQDGQPNTEALF.

In this sample, this clonotype turned up many times. The chain employs TRBV25-1 and TRBJ2-7, with 8 bases that match TRBD2. J lost 2 bases, V lost 2 bases, and 8 bases had no gene match. This CDR3 is built from 16 residues. CDR1 is MGHDK and CDR2 is SYGVNS in the germline V gene. The CDR3 nucleotides are TGTGCCAGCAGTGAAAGTGGAGGAGCGGGAGCCTACGAGCAGTACTTC. This translates into CASSESGGAGAYEQYF.

For this clonotype: Lacking the conserved final phenylalanine or tryptophan, this CDR3 likely reflects a read error. The chain employs TRBV7-2 and TRBJ2-7; the match to TRBD2 covers 7 bases. This CDR3 contains 14 residues. The V segment lost 3 bases and the J segment 2 bases; nucleotides outside the gene matches: 4. CDR1 is SGHTA, CDR2 FQGNSA, per germline. CDR3 region: CASSFLGGAYEQYC. The CDR3 DNA sequence: TGTGCCAGCAGCTTTTTGGGGGGGGCCTACGAGCAGTACTGC.

The CDR3 loop is CAWDGGTEAFF. CDR3 DNA sequence: TGTGCCTGGGACGGGGGCACTGAAGCTTTCTTT. V usage is TRBV30 and J usage is TRBJ1-1; tentative D call: TRBD1 (5 bases). CDR3 length: 11 residues. V was pared by 5 bases and J by 4 bases, with 8 bases between. The germline V gene has CDR1 GTSNPN and CDR2 SVGIG (reference sequence).

This clonotype showed up many times. The V and J genes are TRBV10-3 and TRBJ1-1, with D possibly matching TRBD1 (5 bases). The V end was cut by 7 bases, the J end by 1 base, with 10 bases between. The germline V gene has CDR1 ENHRY and CDR2 SYGVKD. The CDR3 consists of 13 residues. CDR3 protein: CAITGTANTEAFF. For the CDR3, the DNA is TGTGCCATCACTGGGACGGCGAACACTGAAGCTTTCTTT.

This clonotype was observed a handful of times. This rearrangement joins TRBV5-4 to TRBJ1-2; 8 positions agree with TRBD1. CDR3 size: 16 residues. Germline V gives CDR1 SGHNT, CDR2 YYREEE (reference sequence). V lost 0 bases, J lost 4 bases, and 8 bases stayed unmatched. This CDR3 is CASSLASGQESYGYTF. Written as DNA, the CDR3 is TGTGCCAGCAGCTTGGCCTCGGGACAGGAGTCCTATGGCTACACCTTC.

On this clonotype itself: A junction end diverges from the germline sequence, so it may reflect a read error. This chain links TRBV5-6 with TRBJ1-2; TRBD1 is a possible D gene (6 bases). This CDR3 region has 14 residues. Germline CDR1 SGHDT, CDR2 YYEEEE. The CDR3 region is CASSLDRNSMGYTF. Written as DNA, the CDR3 is TGTGCCAGCAGTTTGGACAGAAATTCAATGGGCTACACCTTC. Full variable domain (missing parts from reference TRBV5-6 and TRBJ1-2): DAGVTQSPTHLIKTRGQQVTLRCSPKSGHDTVSWYQQALGQGPQFIFQYYEEEERQRGNFPDRFSGHQFPNYSSELNVNALLLGDSALYLCASSLDRNSMGYTFGSGTRLTVV.